The sequence of this TCR beta chain was determined in a study of Ad26.COV2.S vaccination and SARS-CoV-2 variants. Whole-study findings and limits: Non-spike TCR breadth showed similarity between vaccine and placebo recipients.

Treatment reported: around 19 received Ad26.COV2.S at low or high dose, single or two shots; about 5 received placebo; per-sample allocation not given. Day 63 following the first vaccine or placebo injection was when the samples were taken. Data came from immunoSEQ multiplex PCR; TCRdb stores just in-frame clones and leaves some out. The sample records around 370,000 clones, roughly 84% being singletons. Comments on this clone: No antigen is known for it.

The CDR3 contains 14 residues. The germline V gene has CDR1 MNHEY and CDR2 SMNVEV (reference sequence). Germline trimming cut 4 bases from V and 3 bases from J; bases unmatched to any gene: 5. V usage is TRBV27 and J usage is TRBJ2-7; 8 bases are shared with TRBD1. This TCR came from a person between 18 and 65 years old who received the Ad26.COV2.S COVID-19 vaccine or a placebo. Material: peripheral blood, obtained in a trial of Ad26.COV2.S vaccine versus placebo. The CDR3: CASSYRDRFYEQYF. For the CDR3, the DNA is TGTGCCAGCAGTTACCGGGACAGGTTCTACGAGCAGTACTTC.